The T cell receptor beta chain under discussion was sequenced for a study of shared T cell receptors in the human thymus. Sequencing used immunoSEQ multiplex PCR; TCRdb keeps in-frame clones, though not all of them. The sample lists 500,000 to 750,000 clones, approximately 90% occurring once. Per the germline V gene, CDR1 is MDHEN and CDR2 is SYDVKM. This CDR3 contains 18 residues. V lost 0 bases and J 2 bases, leaving 20 bases between the germline ends. The data were also submitted as part of a second study, on human thymus T cells.

What was sequenced was thymocytes. The TCR was taken from a boy less than two years old with a congenital heart defect. The rearrangement joins TRBV28 to TRBJ2-7; D might be TRBD1 (6 bases). The CDR3 DNA is TGTGCCAGCAGTTTATGGATTCTGGGGGACACCTTTACCTACGAGCAGTACTTC. This encodes CASSLWILGDTFTYEQYF.